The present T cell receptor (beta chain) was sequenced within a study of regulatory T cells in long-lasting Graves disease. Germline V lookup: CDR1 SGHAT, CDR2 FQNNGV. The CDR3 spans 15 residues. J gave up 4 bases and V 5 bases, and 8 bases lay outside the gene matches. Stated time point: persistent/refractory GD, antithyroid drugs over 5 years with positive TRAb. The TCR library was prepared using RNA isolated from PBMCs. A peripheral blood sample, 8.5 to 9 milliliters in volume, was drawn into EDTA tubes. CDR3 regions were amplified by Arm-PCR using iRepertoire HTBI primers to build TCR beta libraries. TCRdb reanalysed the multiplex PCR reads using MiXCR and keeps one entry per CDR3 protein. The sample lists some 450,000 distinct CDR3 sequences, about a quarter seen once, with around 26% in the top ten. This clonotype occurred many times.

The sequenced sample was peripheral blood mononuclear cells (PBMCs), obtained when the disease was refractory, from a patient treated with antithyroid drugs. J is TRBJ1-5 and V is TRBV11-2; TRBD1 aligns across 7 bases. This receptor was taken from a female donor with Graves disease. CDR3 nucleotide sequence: TGTGCCAGCAGCCAGGGACAGCGAAGAAATCAGCCCCAGCATTTT. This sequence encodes CASSQGQRRNQPQHF.